Shown below are 7 T cell receptor beta chains from a single sample sequenced in a study of blood T cell repertoires in COVID-19. Libraries were prepared by immunoSEQ multiplex PCR; TCRdb keeps only in-frame clonotypes and omits some of them. This sample carries 57,000 or so clones, 76% of them seen once, and the ten largest clones take roughly a fifth. The sample comprised peripheral blood. These receptors originate from a man in his forties or fifties with active or convalescent COVID-19.

In its sample, this clone was seen once. The rearrangement links TRBV3-1 (or the pseudogene TRBV3-2) to TRBJ2-1; possible D gene TRBD2, 5 bases. Germline values: CDR1 LGHDT, CDR2 YNNKEL (reference sequence). This CDR3 contains 13 residues. V dropped 4 bases and J dropped 10 bases, with 14 bases sitting between them. CDR3 loop: CASSLKTGFEQFF. CDR3 sequence (DNA): TGTGCCAGCAGCCTAAAGACGGGGTTCGAGCAGTTCTTC.

This clone showed up just a few times. The gene calls are TRBV11-2 and TRBJ1-4; no firm D call. The V and J ends lost 1 base and 1 base respectively, with 16 bases between them. There are 18 residues in the CDR3. Looked up from germline, CDR1 is SGHAT and CDR2 is FQNNGV. The CDR3 sequence is CASSLVRAGRRTNEKLFF. The CDR3 nucleotides are TGTGCCAGCAGCTTAGTTAGGGCCGGGAGACGAACTAATGAAAAACTGTTTTTT. Full variable domain (outside the CDR3, taken from reference TRBV11-2 and TRBJ1-4): EAGVAQSPRYKIIEKRQSVAFWCNPISGHATLYWYQQILGQGPKLLIQFQNNGVVDDSQLPKDRFSAERLKGVDSTLKIQPAKLEDSAVYLCASSLVRAGRRTNEKLFFGSGTQLSVL.

The chain is built from TRBV23-1 and TRBJ2-5; 7 bases are a match to TRBD1. TRBV23-1 is identified as an open reading frame with a role that is uncertain. V lost 6 bases to trimming and J lost 3 bases; unmatched junction nucleotides: 7. This CDR3 contains 14 residues. For the CDR3, the DNA is TGCGCCAGCAGCAGGGGGACACGAGAAGAGACCCAGTACTTC. It is translated as CASSRGTREETQYF.

The rearrangement uses TRBV6-5 and TRBJ2-1, with D perhaps TRBD2 (5 bases). Trimming took off 0 bases at V and 6 bases at J, with 9 bases between the two ends. Germline V gives CDR1 MNHEY, CDR2 SVGAGI. The CDR3 is made up of 14 amino acids. This CDR3 is CASSYSTGSNEQFF. DNA for the CDR3: TGTGCCAGCAGTTACTCTACGGGAAGCAATGAGCAGTTCTTC.

The chain carries TRBV19 and TRBJ2-1; 10 nucleotides align to TRBD1. From germline, CDR1 is LNHDA and CDR2 SQIVND (reference sequence). The trim removed 2 bases at V and 7 bases at J, leaving 5 bases unmatched. The CDR3 covers 15 residues. This chain's CDR3 is CASSIRQGARNEQFF. CDR3 nucleotides: TGTGCCAGTAGTATAAGACAGGGGGCGCGTAATGAGCAGTTCTTC.

Here the CDR3 DNA reads TGTGCCAGCTCACCCGATACAGGTGAAGCTTTCTTT. This translates into CASSPDTGEAFF. The chain employs TRBV18 and TRBJ1-1; tentative D call: TRBD1 (5 bases). The V end was cut by 3 bases, the J end by 7 bases, with 9 bases between. Germline CDR1 KGHSH, CDR2 LQKENI. The CDR3 consists of 12 residues.

The V call is TRBV6-5, the J call TRBJ2-2; a possible D gene is TRBD2 (5 bases). The CDR3 is 14 residues long. V shed 8 bases and J shed 2 bases, with 12 bases lying between them. Germline V gives CDR1 MNHEY, CDR2 SVGAGI. In DNA form, the CDR3 reads TGTGCCAGCTGCGGAGGCCTTAACACCGGGGAGCTGTTTTTT. Amino acids: CASCGGLNTGELFF.